Shown below are 29 T cell receptor beta chains from a single sample sequenced in a study of cytomegalovirus exposure and HLA in healthy donors. The table came from immunoSEQ multiplex PCR; TCRdb's copy has only in-frame clones and leaves some out. Among 100,000 to 150,000 clones listed, 75% to 90% were seen once. The material sequenced was PBMCs. Source of these receptors: a woman in her late teens or twenties in good health and CMV-seronegative.

This chain uses TRBV5-1 with TRBJ1-3, with D hard to call. CDR1 and CDR2 (germline): SGHRS, YFSETQ. Trimming took 4 bases from V and 0 from J, leaving 5 bases between them. The CDR3 has 13 residues. The CDR3 nucleotides read TGCGCCAGCAGCCCCTCCTCTGGAAACACCATATATTTT. Protein sequence: CASSPSSGNTIYF.

V usage is TRBV5-6 and J usage is TRBJ1-5; 9 bases match TRBD1. The V gene end was trimmed by 2 bases and the J gene end by 3 bases; junction bases not matched to a gene: 9. The V gene's germline CDR1 is SGHDT and CDR2 YYEEEE. The CDR3 has 17 amino acids. The CDR3 nucleotides are TGTGCCAGCAGCTTAGCACAGGGGGCGGAGGTCAATCAGCCCCAGCATTTT. Its protein product is CASSLAQGAEVNQPQHF.

This clone has just one count. The rearrangement uses TRBV2 and TRBJ1-5; 9 bases are a match to TRBD1. The germline V gene has CDR1 SNHLY and CDR2 FYNNEI. The CDR3 covers 15 residues. J lost 7 bases, V lost 6 bases, and 10 bases had no gene match. CDR3 sequence: CASSGDREGGQPQHF. The CDR3 region has the DNA TGTGCCAGCAGCGGGGACAGGGAAGGTGGACAGCCCCAGCATTTT.

The CDR3: CASSPGVMNTEAFF. The CDR3 region has the DNA TGTGCCAGCAGTCCGGGAGTCATGAACACTGAAGCTTTCTTT. The chain is built from TRBV2 and TRBJ1-1; D ambiguous. This CDR3 region has 14 residues. The ends were cut back, 5 bases at V and 0 bases at J, with 10 bases in the middle. Germline-derived CDR1 and CDR2 are SNHLY and FYNNEI.

Concerning this clone: The sample contains more than one DNA sequence encoding this CDR3. The chain joins TRBV5-4 to TRBJ2-7; 8 nucleotides line up with TRBD2. CDR1 is SGHNT, CDR2 YYREEE, per germline (reference sequence). CDR3 length equals 14 residues. Trimming cost V 0 bases and J 1 base; bases outside gene matches: 0. CDR3 residues: CASSLAGGSYEQYF. The CDR3, as DNA: TGTGCCAGCAGCTTGGCGGGAGGGTCCTACGAGCAGTACTTC.

This clone was detected only once. The chain has TRBV4-1 and TRBJ2-2, with unresolved D. In germline, CDR1 is MGHRA, CDR2 YSYEKL. V was trimmed by 1 base and J by 4 bases, leaving 7 bases between them. This CDR3 comprises 14 residues. CDR3 sequence reads: CASSQARFTGELFF. In DNA form, the CDR3 reads TGCGCCAGCAGCCAAGCCAGATTCACCGGGGAGCTGTTTTTT.

V usage is TRBV6-5 and J usage is TRBJ1-1; D remains unclear. This CDR3 is 14 amino acids long. Germline V gene data show CDR1 as MNHEY and CDR2 as SVGAGI. The V end was cut by 2 bases, the J end by 3 bases, with 10 bases between. The CDR3 is CASSYGYRDTEAFF. In nucleotides, the CDR3 is TGTGCCAGCAGTTACGGCTACCGGGACACTGAAGCTTTCTTT.

The V gene is TRBV5-4, the J gene TRBJ2-7, with 9 bases lining up with TRBD1. The CDR3 consists of 15 residues. J lost 1 base, V lost 4 bases, and 6 bases had no gene match. From germline, CDR1 is SGHNT and CDR2 YYREEE (reference sequence). The CDR3 DNA reads as TGTGCCAGCAGCCGAAACAGGGGGCTGTCCTACGAGCAGTACTTC. Its translation: CASSRNRGLSYEQYF.

V and J are TRBV30 and TRBJ1-5, with D maybe TRBD1 (6 bases). This CDR3 has 13 residues. The germline V gene encodes CDR1 GTSNPN and CDR2 SVGIG (reference sequence). Deletions cut 3 bases from V and 7 bases from J, with 13 bases between. This CDR3 reads CAWSATGYQPQHF. CDR3 in DNA: TGTGCCTGGAGCGCCACAGGGTACCAGCCCCAGCATTTT.

The CDR3 DNA is TGTGCCAGCACGGGGGACAGGGGCGAGCAGTACTTC. This sequence encodes CASTGDRGEQYF. The gene calls are TRBV2 and TRBJ2-7; TRBD1 agrees at 10 bases. The V gene end was trimmed by 7 bases and the J gene end by 6 bases; junction bases not matched to a gene: 3. The CDR3 is 12 amino acids. Per the germline V gene, CDR1 is SNHLY and CDR2 is FYNNEI.

V gene TRBV28 combines with J gene TRBJ1-2; possibly TRBD1 for D (5 bases). CDR3 size: 12 residues. V lost 6 bases to trimming and J lost 9 bases, with 14 bases between them. Germline CDR1 MDHEN, CDR2 SYDVKM. DNA of the CDR3: TGTGCCAGCAGGCGTTCGGGGGGAAGCTACACCTTC. Its translation is CASRRSGGSYTF.

The gene calls are TRBV25-1 and TRBJ1-3, with D possibly matching TRBD1 (5 bases). V was clipped by 1 base and J by 0 bases, with 13 bases between them. The germline gives CDR1 MGHDK, CDR2 SYGVNS. The CDR3 is made up of 17 amino acids. The CDR3 coding sequence is TGTGCCAGCAGTGAATGGCCAGGGTTAAGCTCTGGAAACACCATATATTTT. It is translated as CASSEWPGLSSGNTIYF.

This clone was seen just once. Other nucleotide sequences from this sample produce the same CDR3. The gene calls are TRBV2 and TRBJ2-7; 13 bases agree with TRBD2. Germline lookup yields CDR1 SNHLY and CDR2 FYNNEI. With V trimmed by 4 bases and J by 11 bases, 2 bases remained unmatched. The CDR3 runs 12 residues. The DNA for the CDR3 is TGTGCCAGCAGTGGGACTAGCGGGAGCAAGTACTTC. Protein: CASSGTSGSKYF.

The chain links TRBV18 to TRBJ2-1; D might be TRBD2 (6 bases). The V end was cut by 4 bases, the J end by 6 bases, with 13 bases between. This CDR3 comprises 14 residues. CDR1 and CDR2 from the germline V gene are KGHSH and LQKENI. The CDR3, as DNA: TGTGCCAGCTCACGCACCGGAGGGATCAATGAGCAGTTCTTC. It specifies CASSRTGGINEQFF.

V gene TRBV6-6 combines with J gene TRBJ1-2; D is undetermined. V was cut by 0 bases and J by 6 bases, with 2 bases left in between. CDR1 and CDR2 (germline): MNHNY, SVGAGI (reference sequence). The length of the CDR3 is 11 residues. DNA for the CDR3: TGTGCCAGCAGTTACTCCGATGGCTACACCTTC. This gives the protein CASSYSDGYTF.

This clone was detected only a few times. V usage is TRBV29-1 and J usage is TRBJ1-1; the D is unclear. CDR3 length equals 12 residues. Germline lookup yields CDR1 SQVTM and CDR2 ANQGSEA. Trimming left V 4 bases short and J 0 bases short, with 6 bases between. The CDR3 here is CSVVIVNTEAFF. The CDR3 DNA reads as TGCAGCGTTGTTATAGTGAACACTGAAGCTTTCTTT.

The chain is built from TRBV11-3 and TRBJ1-1; 7 bases match TRBD1. With V trimmed by 8 bases and J by 0 bases, 9 bases remained unmatched. Germline V gives CDR1 SGHNT, CDR2 YENEEA. The CDR3 contains 15 residues. The CDR3 spells CASRPGGILNTEAFF. The CDR3 DNA is TGTGCCAGCCGACCAGGGGGAATTCTGAACACTGAAGCTTTCTTT.

Comment on this clone: Other DNA sequences in the same sample also yield this CDR3. This chain joins TRBV6-5 and TRBJ2-7; D is unclear. Germline values: CDR1 MNHEY, CDR2 SVGAGI. The germline V and J ends were trimmed by 8 bases and 0 bases, with 8 bases remaining between them. The CDR3 runs 12 residues. DNA for the CDR3: TGTGCCAGCGCGGCCAGCTCCTACGAGCAGTACTTC. As protein: CASAASSYEQYF.

The chain links TRBV25-1 to TRBJ2-3, with a weak D call TRBD2 (6 bases). Between the trimmed V and J ends, which lost 7 bases and 4 bases, there was a span of 12 bases. The length of the CDR3 is 13 residues. In germline, CDR1 is MGHDK, CDR2 SYGVNS. The CDR3 region is CASTPGGSDTQYF. The CDR3 DNA follows: TGTGCCAGCACCCCCGGGGGATCAGATACGCAGTATTTT.

The V and J genes are TRBV11-2 and TRBJ2-5; D is possibly TRBD1 (6 bases). There are 14 residues in the CDR3. The germline gives CDR1 SGHAT, CDR2 FQNNGV. V was trimmed by 5 bases and J by 2 bases, leaving 12 bases between them. The CDR3 DNA follows: TGTGCCAGCAGCCTTGGGACATTACAAGAGACCCAGTACTTC. Translation gives CASSLGTLQETQYF.

The chain joins TRBV5-6 to TRBJ2-1; 14 positions match TRBD2. The CDR3 has 18 residues. Germline V gives CDR1 SGHDT, CDR2 YYEEEE. After removal of 1 base from V and 4 bases from J, the junction contained 7 bases not matched to a gene. This chain's CDR3 is CASSLPGLAGVGYNEQFF. Here the CDR3 DNA reads TGTGCCAGCAGCTTGCCGGGACTAGCGGGAGTGGGATACAATGAGCAGTTCTTC.

The chain is built from TRBV28 and TRBJ2-7; 10 bases agree with TRBD1. The germline gives CDR1 MDHEN, CDR2 SYDVKM. This CDR3 has 14 amino acids. V dropped 5 bases and J dropped 5; count of bases not matched to a gene: 6. The CDR3 here is CASSGTGTGDEQYF. CDR3 DNA: TGTGCCAGCAGTGGCACCGGGACAGGGGACGAGCAGTACTTC.

This chain joins TRBV19 and TRBJ1-1; tentatively, D is TRBD1 (5 bases). This CDR3 is built from 14 residues. Trimming shortened V by 7 bases and J by 5 bases, and 17 bases separated the two germline ends. Germline CDR1 and CDR2: LNHDA and SQIVND (reference sequence). For the CDR3, the DNA is TGTGCCAGTACCACCTCCGGGGGGAGGACTGAAGCTTTCTTT. This translates into CASTTSGGRTEAFF.

J is TRBJ1-5 and V is TRBV2; D remains unclear. Germline CDR1 reads SNHLY; CDR2 reads FYNNEI. This CDR3 has 14 amino acids. V was clipped by 6 bases and J by 2 bases, with 11 bases between them. The CDR3 region has the DNA TGTGCCAGCAGGCGCAGAGAGGGCAATCAGCCCCAGCATTTT. Translating it yields CASRRREGNQPQHF.

The rearrangement links TRBV11-2 to TRBJ1-1; no clear D. The CDR3 loop spans 13 amino acids. The V end lost 2 bases, the J end lost 6 bases, and 10 bases lay between the germline ends. Germline values: CDR1 SGHAT, CDR2 FQNNGV. The CDR3 here is CASSLTVAAEAFF. DNA for the CDR3: TGTGCCAGCAGCTTAACCGTGGCGGCTGAAGCTTTCTTT.

V usage is TRBV5-1 and J usage is TRBJ2-3, with TRBD2 matching 10 bases. CDR3 length equals 18 residues. Germline CDR1 and CDR2: SGHRS and YFSETQ. Trimming at V came to 3 bases and at J to 3 bases, leaving 13 bases not matched to a gene. The CDR3 loop is CASSSAEGLAGVTDTQYF. The CDR3 nucleotides read TGCGCCAGCAGCTCTGCCGAGGGCCTAGCGGGAGTTACAGATACGCAGTATTTT.

This chain links TRBV4-2 with TRBJ2-2; D remains ambiguous. Per the germline V gene, CDR1 is LGHNA and CDR2 is YNFKEQ. The CDR3 consists of 15 residues. V lost 2 bases, J lost 4 bases, and 11 bases lay in between. The CDR3 DNA reads as TGTGCCAGCAGCCAACAAGTATCGGGCACCGGGGAGCTGTTTTTT. As protein: CASSQQVSGTGELFF.

J is TRBJ2-7 and V is TRBV1; TRBD2, the D gene given by the table, was not confirmed from the DNA. TRBV1 is given as a pseudogene. The CDR3 consists of 18 residues. In nucleotides, the CDR3 is TGCACCAGCAGCCAAGATCTGCTAGCGGGAGAGTTCCCCTACGAGCAGTACTTC. Its translation: CTSSQDLLAGEFPYEQYF.

The rearrangement joins TRBV29-1 to TRBJ1-2; 7 positions match TRBD1. V lost 5 bases and J lost 2; bases outside the gene matches: 5. CDR3 length equals 13 residues. The germline CDR1 and CDR2 sequences are SQVTM and ANQGSEA. The chain's CDR3 is CSVRQGSNYGYTF. Here the CDR3 DNA reads TGCAGCGTTCGACAGGGATCGAACTATGGCTACACCTTC. Full variable domain (remainder filled in from reference TRBV29-1 and TRBJ1-2): SAVISQKPSRDICQRGTSLTIQCQVDSQVTMMFWYRQQPGQSLTLIATANQGSEATYESGFVIDKFPISRPNLTFSTLTVSNMSPEDSSIYLCSVRQGSNYGYTFGSGTRLTVV.